Each of the 5 T cell receptor beta chains below was sequenced from the same sample in a study of blood T cell repertoires in COVID-19. The protocol was immunoSEQ multiplex PCR, while the TCRdb copy is restricted to in-frame clones and leaves out a portion. The sample lists 80,000 or so clones, over 65% occurring once. Sequenced sample: peripheral blood. These receptors were collected from a man in his forties or fifties with active or convalescent COVID-19.

J is TRBJ1-2 and V is TRBV19; weak D call: TRBD1 (6 bases). This CDR3 is 19 amino acids long. Trimming stripped 6 bases from V and 5 bases from J, with 31 bases between. CDR1 is LNHDA and CDR2 is SQIVND in the germline V gene (reference sequence). The CDR3 loop is CASSFSQAGARREKYGYTF. The CDR3 DNA reads TGTGCCAGTAGCTTTTCCCAAGCGGGGGCCCGGAGGGAAAAATATGGCTACACCTTC.

The chain carries TRBV5-3 and TRBJ2-7; the D is unclear. TRBV5-3 is an ORF, with its function uncertain. V lost 1 base and J lost 2, with 4 bases in between. The length of the CDR3 is 12 residues. CDR3: CARSLQTYEQYF. In DNA form, the CDR3 reads TGTGCCAGAAGCTTGCAAACCTACGAGCAGTACTTC.

The rearrangement links TRBV11-3 to TRBJ2-2; D possibly corresponds to TRBD2 (6 bases). V was pared by 4 bases and J by 0 bases, with 12 bases between. Per germline, CDR1 SGHNT and CDR2 YENEEA. This CDR3 has 16 residues. In DNA, the CDR3 is TGTGCCAGCAGCTACCGACGGGAGTCGAACACCGGGGAGCTGTTTTTT. Encoded protein: CASSYRRESNTGELFF.

V usage is TRBV18 and J usage is TRBJ1-1; tentative D call: TRBD1 (6 bases). There are 14 residues in the CDR3. Per the germline V gene, CDR1 is KGHSH and CDR2 is LQKENI. V was clipped by 6 bases and J by 6 bases, with 17 bases between them. The CDR3 nucleotides read TGTGCCAGCTCGGTACAGGGCTCCAGGGCTGAAGCTTTCTTT. Its protein product is CASSVQGSRAEAFF.

This sequence joins TRBV25-1 and TRBJ2-5; the D gene is possibly TRBD2 (5 bases). Deletions cut 1 base from V and 3 bases from J, with 6 bases between. The CDR3 length is 13 residues. Germline CDR1 reads MGHDK; CDR2 reads SYGVNS. In DNA, the CDR3 is TGTGCCAGCAGTGAATGGGGAGAAGAGACCCAGTACTTC. As protein: CASSEWGEETQYF.